The text below deals with one T cell receptor (beta chain). What it binds is not known. CDR1 is LNHDA, CDR2 SQIVND, per germline (reference sequence). V lost 9 bases to trimming and J lost 15 bases, with 15 bases between them. The length of the CDR3 is 10 residues. The assay was immunoSEQ multiplex PCR, and TCRdb's table has in-frame clones only and misses some. The sample lists 35,000 or so clones, 65% to 75% occurring once. This entry belongs to a study of cytotoxic CD8 clonotypes in ibrutinib-treated CLL. Whole-study context: Included were roughly ten relapsed/refractory and 15 treatment-naive patients, of whom fewer than 18 were IGHV unmutated.

General observations from the study: Public clonotypes (which were uncommon) either contracted or remained stable on treatment. Having risen at ibrutinib response, clonality had fallen back toward baseline by progression. Sampling times differed between sustained-remission and progressing patients.

The material sequenced was PBMCs, taken at disease progression, from a patient treated with ibrutinib. The chain is built from TRBV19 and TRBJ1-5; D is uncertain. The source is a human donor with chronic lymphocytic leukemia. The CDR3 DNA follows: TGTGCCAGCGGGGAACAGTCCGGGCATTTT. It codes for CASGEQSGHF.